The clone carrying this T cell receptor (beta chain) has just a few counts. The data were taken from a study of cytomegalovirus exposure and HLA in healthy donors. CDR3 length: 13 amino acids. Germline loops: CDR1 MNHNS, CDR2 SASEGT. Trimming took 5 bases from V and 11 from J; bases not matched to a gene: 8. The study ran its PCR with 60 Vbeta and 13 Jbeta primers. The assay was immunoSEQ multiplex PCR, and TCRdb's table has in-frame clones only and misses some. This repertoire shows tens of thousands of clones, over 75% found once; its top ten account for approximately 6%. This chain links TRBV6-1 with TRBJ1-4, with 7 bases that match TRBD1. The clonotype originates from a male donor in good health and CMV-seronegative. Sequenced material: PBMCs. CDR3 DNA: TGTGCCAGCAGTCCGACAGGGCATCCGAAACTGTTTTTT. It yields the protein CASSPTGHPKLFF.